A single sample is the source of the 14 T cell receptor beta chains below, sequenced in a study of blood T cell repertoires in COVID-19. Data came from immunoSEQ multiplex PCR; TCRdb stores just in-frame clones and leaves some out. The data hold 150,000 to 200,000 clones, with 80% to 90% observed a single time. Sequenced: peripheral blood. The receptors originated from a man aged 55 to 70 with acute or convalescent COVID-19.

This clone was counted only a few times. The chain joins TRBV21-1 to TRBJ2-5; the listed D gene, TRBD1, was not tested against the DNA. TRBV21-1 is marked as a pseudogene. This CDR3 region has 16 residues. The CDR3 protein is CASSNKPGVGQETQYF. The DNA of the CDR3 is TGTGCCAGCAGCAATAAGCCAGGGGTTGGGCAAGAGACCCAGTACTTC.

The rearrangement links TRBV29-1 to TRBJ2-5; 8 positions agree with TRBD1. The germline V gene encodes CDR1 SQVTM and CDR2 ANQGSEA. V shed 1 base, J shed 5 bases, and the junction held 0 bases outside the gene matches. CDR3 size: 12 residues. CDR3 protein: CSVEAGGETQYF. CDR3 DNA sequence: TGCAGCGTTGAAGCAGGGGGCGAGACCCAGTACTTC.

The chain employs TRBV3-1 (or the pseudogene TRBV3-2) and TRBJ1-5; D remains unclear. Germline CDR1 reads LGHDT; CDR2 reads YNNKEL (reference sequence). CDR3 length: 15 residues. Deletions cut 2 bases from V and 1 base from J, with 9 bases between. CDR3 protein: CASSQYGESNQPQHF. CDR3 DNA sequence: TGTGCCAGCAGCCAATACGGGGAGAGCAATCAGCCCCAGCATTTT.

For the CDR3, the DNA is TGTGCCACGGGGGCGGCAGGGGGCACGGGTACGCAGTATTTT. Its translation is CATGAAGGTGTQYF. The chain employs TRBV19 and TRBJ2-3, with TRBD1 identical over 8 bases. The CDR3 is 14 residues long. With 10 bases clipped from V and 8 bases from J, the junction kept 14 bases outside the gene matches. The germline V gene encodes CDR1 LNHDA and CDR2 SQIVND (reference sequence).

This clone was picked up one time. The chain employs TRBV28 and TRBJ2-3; no firm D call. The V gene lost 9 bases and the J gene lost 4 bases, with 11 bases spanning the gap. The CDR3 loop spans 12 amino acids. CDR1 MDHEN and CDR2 SYDVKM come from the germline V gene. In nucleotides, the CDR3 is TGTGCCAGTACGCCCGGGTCAGATACGCAGTATTTT. Translation: CASTPGSDTQYF.

The rearrangement links TRBV19 to TRBJ1-6, with 7 bases that match TRBD1. V dropped 1 base and J dropped 10; count of bases not matched to a gene: 13. Germline V gene data show CDR1 as LNHDA and CDR2 as SQIVND (reference sequence). The CDR3 has 17 amino acids. In DNA, the CDR3 is TGTGCCAGTAGTATAGCGCTCGGGACAGCTTCTGGGTCACCCCTCCACTTT. It translates to CASSIALGTASGSPLHF.

V gene TRBV5-5 combines with J gene TRBJ2-6; D uncertain. The CDR3 loop spans 15 amino acids. Trimming stripped 7 bases from V and 0 bases from J, with 11 bases between. Germline CDR1 reads SGHKS; CDR2 reads YYEKEE (reference sequence). CDR3: CASLYPLSGANVLTF. CDR3 bases: TGTGCCAGCCTATACCCGCTCTCTGGGGCCAACGTCCTGACTTTC.

The chain couples TRBV7-9 to TRBJ2-3; 8 bases line up with TRBD2. CDR1 and CDR2 (germline): SEHNR, FQNEAQ (reference sequence). The CDR3 loop spans 15 amino acids. After removal of 7 bases from V and 4 bases from J, the junction contained 10 bases not matched to a gene. CDR3 sequence (DNA): TGTGCCAGCACCGAGCGGCCGGGAGGGGCAGATACGCAGTATTTT. Translating it yields CASTERPGGADTQYF. The full variable domain, in which reference TRBV7-9 and TRBJ2-3 provide the parts outside the CDR3, is DTGVSQNPRHKITKRGQNVTFRCDPISEHNRLYWYRQTLGQGPEFLTYFQNEAQLEKSRLLSDRFSAERPKGSFSTLEIQRTEQGDSAMYLCASTERPGGADTQYFGPGTRLTVL.

The chain links TRBV9 to TRBJ1-2, with 7 positions matching TRBD1. The CDR3 has 14 residues. Germline values: CDR1 SGDLS, CDR2 YYNGEE. The J segment lost 6 bases and the V segment lost 0 bases, leaving 5 bases of the junction unmatched. Here the CDR3 DNA reads TGTGCCAGCAGCGTAGGAGCAGGGGGTCATGGCTACACCTTC. Amino acid sequence: CASSVGAGGHGYTF.

In its sample, this clone was seen once. This rearrangement joins TRBV30 to TRBJ2-5, with 9 bases identical to TRBD2. The V segment lost 5 bases and the J segment 5 bases; nucleotides outside the gene matches: 3. Germline CDR1 reads GTSNPN; CDR2 reads SVGIG (reference sequence). CDR3 length: 12 amino acids. CDR3 nucleotide sequence: TGTGCCTGGGTGACTAGCGGTGAGACCCAGTACTTC. Translating it yields CAWVTSGETQYF. Based on the CDR3 plus reference TRBV30 and TRBJ2-5, the full variable domain is SQTIHQWPATLVQPVGSPLSLECTVEGTSNPNLYWYRQAAGRGLQLLFYSVGIGQISSEVPQNLSASRPQDRQFILSSKKLLLSDSGFYLCAWVTSGETQYFGPGTRLLVL.

A few counts support this clone. This chain joins TRBV29-1 and TRBJ1-1, with a weak D call TRBD1 (6 bases). Looked up from germline, CDR1 is SQVTM and CDR2 is ANQGSEA. This CDR3 is built from 11 residues. Trimming left V 4 bases short and J 10 bases short, with 13 bases between. In DNA, the CDR3 is TGCAGCGTTGTGGGGGGGCAGGGAGCTTTCTTT. Its protein is CSVVGGQGAFF.

The chain recombines TRBV7-3 with TRBJ2-2; D uncertain. The CDR3 runs 14 residues. V was clipped by 3 bases and J by 1 base, with 6 bases between them. In germline, CDR1 is SGHTA, CDR2 FQGTGA. The CDR3 spells CASSFNMNTGELFF. The CDR3 nucleotides are TGTGCCAGCAGCTTCAACATGAACACCGGGGAGCTGTTTTTT.

V and J are TRBV2 and TRBJ2-1; TRBD2 matches 10 bases. Germline V gene sequence: CDR1 SNHLY, CDR2 FYNNEI. Germline trimming cut 7 bases from V and 10 bases from J; bases unmatched to any gene: 10. The length of the CDR3 is 14 residues. CDR3 bases: TGTGCCAGCATATTGGGACTAGCGCAGGGGGAGCAGTTCTTC. Its protein is CASILGLAQGEQFF.

The chain links TRBV11-1 to TRBJ2-1, with 9 positions matching TRBD2. Germline V gives CDR1 SGHAT, CDR2 FQDESV (reference sequence). Losses at the gene ends were 1 base for V and 10 bases for J; bases not matched to a gene: 8. The CDR3 runs to 15 residues. The CDR3 is CASSLVSGRRDEQFF. The CDR3 coding sequence is TGTGCCAGCAGCTTAGTTAGCGGGAGACGGGACGAGCAGTTCTTC.